This T cell receptor (beta chain) came from a study of T cell responses to AZD1222 COVID-19 vaccine. Findings and limits, study-wide: Once two AZD1222 doses were given, Spike-specific TCR breadth and depth went up. Only a handful of AZD1222 recipients, roughly 6 in all, had baseline seropositivity. Donors were chiefly white British, with a greater number of females, and clonal diversity was perhaps underestimated. The span of vaccine-associated CD4 TCRs extended across spike, with dominance at 160-218 and 743-854.

This table comes from immunoSEQ multiplex PCR, and its TCRdb copy is limited to in-frame clones, with some not included. The sample has over 110,000 clones, 85% to 90% seen once. The junction had 11 bases not matched to a gene; V was cut back by 4 bases and J by 3 bases. In germline, CDR1 is SGHVS, CDR2 FNYEAQ. This CDR3 region has 17 residues. Concerning this clone itself: Its antigen is unidentified.

The chain employs TRBV7-6 and TRBJ2-2, with 7 bases that match TRBD1. The origin of this receptor is an adult in good health. The source material was peripheral blood, sampled on day 0 of AZD1222 vaccination. DNA for the CDR3: TGTGCCAGCAGCTACAACCCCCGGGACAGCGACACCGGGGAGCTGTTTTTT. It translates to CASSYNPRDSDTGELFF.